Each of the 9 T cell receptor beta chains below was sequenced from the same sample in a study of blood T cell repertoires in COVID-19. The data were produced by immunoSEQ multiplex PCR, yet TCRdb's version contains in-frame clones alone and is incomplete. The sample has around 90,000 clones, 80% seen once. Sequencing was carried out using peripheral blood. The source of these receptors is a human donor in a cohort sampled during active COVID-19.

This chain links TRBV9 with TRBJ2-7, with 8 nucleotides matching TRBD2. The CDR3 has 15 residues. With 0 bases clipped from V and 5 bases from J, the junction kept 7 bases outside the gene matches. Germline V lookup: CDR1 SGDLS, CDR2 YYNGEE. CDR3 in amino acids: CASSVGSGLAHEQYF. CDR3 nucleotides: TGTGCCAGCAGCGTAGGATCCGGACTAGCCCACGAGCAGTACTTC.

The chain recombines TRBV28 with TRBJ1-5; TRBD1 might be the D (5 bases). Germline loops: CDR1 MDHEN, CDR2 SYDVKM. V dropped 2 bases and J dropped 7 bases, with 6 bases sitting between them. The CDR3 runs 12 residues. The CDR3 sequence is CASSLRGQPQHF. Here the CDR3 DNA reads TGTGCCAGCAGTTTAAGGGGCCAGCCCCAGCATTTT.

The chain has TRBV3-1 (or the pseudogene TRBV3-2) and TRBJ1-2; 8 nucleotides line up with TRBD1. The V and J ends lost 1 base and 7 bases, in that order; junction bases with no gene match: 5. There are 14 residues in the CDR3. Germline loops: CDR1 LGHDT, CDR2 YNNKEL (reference sequence). In DNA, the CDR3 is TGTGCCAGCAGCCAAGTATCAGGGGGCGGTGGCTACACCTTC. Encoded protein: CASSQVSGGGGYTF.

The chain uses TRBV28 and TRBJ2-7, with 9 bases aligning to TRBD1. V was clipped by 10 bases and J by 2 bases; unmatched bases: 15. This CDR3 spans 16 amino acids. Germline lookup yields CDR1 MDHEN and CDR2 SYDVKM. The CDR3 region is CATSSLGTGKAYEQYF. CDR3 DNA: TGTGCCACCTCAAGTCTTGGGACAGGGAAGGCCTACGAGCAGTACTTC.

The V call is TRBV30, the J call TRBJ2-6; D may be TRBD1 (5 bases). The V gene's germline CDR1 is GTSNPN and CDR2 SVGIG (reference sequence). The CDR3 extends over 13 amino acids. The V gene lost 5 bases and the J gene lost 2 bases, with 7 bases spanning the gap. CDR3 protein: CAWSQAGANVLTF. The CDR3 nucleotides read TGTGCCTGGTCACAGGCTGGGGCCAACGTCCTGACTTTC.

The CDR3 here is CSVAGTVGYEQYF. CDR3 coding DNA: TGCAGCGTCGCCGGGACAGTAGGCTACGAGCAGTACTTC. The genes are TRBV29-1 and TRBJ2-7, with 7 bases lining up with TRBD1. Germline CDR1 is SQVTM and CDR2 is ANQGSEA. The CDR3 covers 13 residues. Germline trimming cut 6 bases from V and 3 bases from J; bases unmatched to any gene: 8.

This chain links TRBV19 with TRBJ2-7, with TRBD1 identical over 9 bases. This CDR3 spans 15 amino acids. Germline CDR1 LNHDA, CDR2 SQIVND (reference sequence). Trimming removed 4 bases from V and 5 bases from J; junction bases left unmatched: 9. In nucleotides, the CDR3 is TGTGCCAGTAGTACACCGGGACAGGGTTTAAACGAGCAGTACTTC. This encodes CASSTPGQGLNEQYF.

The rearrangement uses TRBV5-1 and TRBJ2-1; TRBD2 agrees at 10 bases. The germline V gene has CDR1 SGHRS and CDR2 YFSETQ. J lost 10 bases, V lost 0 bases, and 7 bases had no gene match. CDR3 length equals 15 residues. CDR3 protein: CASSLEREGRGEQFF. DNA of the CDR3: TGCGCCAGCAGCTTGGAGCGGGAGGGCCGTGGGGAGCAGTTCTTC.

The chain joins TRBV5-4 to TRBJ1-2, with D tentatively TRBD1 (5 bases). Germline assignment: CDR1 SGHNT and CDR2 YYREEE (reference sequence). The CDR3 totals 11 residues. The ends were cut back, 8 bases at V and 5 bases at J, with 10 bases in the middle. CDR3 sequence reads: CASDRSYGYTF. As DNA, the CDR3 is TGTGCCAGTGACAGAAGTTATGGCTACACCTTC.